Listed below are T cell receptor beta chains from one sample, sequenced in a study of blood T cell repertoires in COVID-19. Profiling relied on immunoSEQ multiplex PCR, and the TCRdb table lists in-frame clones only, not all of them. The sample holds 50,000 to 75,000 clones, 91% seen once. Sequenced sample: peripheral blood. These receptors were taken from a human donor in a cohort sampled during active COVID-19. Each CDR3 is given without its conserved first and last residue. Each record gives: V gene, CDR3 length, CDR3 protein.

TRBV5-1 15 ASSLYPLDRALYEQY
TRBV6-2/TRBV6-3 12 ASSYDSSGNTIY
TRBV15 13 ATSREMGGAHEQF
TRBV5-5 8 ASGNEKLF
TRBV3-1/TRBV3-2 14 ASSQTILAGKETQY
TRBV10-1 11 ASSGGHLNEQF
TRBV30 14 AWSVETLAVAVTQY
TRBV2 11 ASSVGREGTQY
TRBV6-1 14 ASSEALAGFTDTQY
TRBV7-2 11 ASSYRQGYEQY
TRBV7-3 12 ASSWGGEYNEQF
TRBV28 12 ASSLGLPTYEQY
TRBV3-1/TRBV3-2 13 ASSRAFDSSYEQY
TRBV15 13 ATSRDRGGGNTIY
TRBV11-2 13 ASSSQGLGGSPLH
TRBV2 13 ASSPGTHSNQPQH
TRBV27 14 ASSSIAGEVTGELF
TRBV28 15 ASSYPLGTSGNNEQF
TRBV28 11 ASTRTSAETQY
TRBV6-5 12 ASSQAHNNSPLH
TRBV30 10 AWSVRQGEQF
TRBV5-1 15 ASSLTASGSVGETQY